The 10 T cell receptor beta chains below were found in one sample sequenced in a study of cytomegalovirus exposure and HLA in healthy donors. With 60 Vbeta and 13 Jbeta primers, the PCR was carried out. TCRdb keeps only in-frame clones here, not all; method: immunoSEQ multiplex PCR. This repertoire shows 180,000 or so clones, 77% found once; its top ten account for about 3.8%. Material: PBMCs. The receptors originated from a woman aged 55-69 years in good health and CMV-seropositive.

V gene TRBV5-6 combines with J gene TRBJ2-5, with a tentative D call TRBD2 (5 bases). The J call is uncertain, as TRBJ2-7 better fits the DNA end. The germline V gene has CDR1 SGHDT and CDR2 YYEEEE. This CDR3 comprises 14 residues. CDR3 bases: TGTGCCAGCAGCTTGGGGAGGAGAGGCTACGAGCAGTACTTC. Its protein is CASSLGRRGYEQYF.

The chain is built from TRBV2 and TRBJ1-2; D call uncertain. The V end lost 8 bases, the J end lost 4 bases, and 11 bases lay between the germline ends. This CDR3 has 12 amino acids. Per germline, CDR1 SNHLY and CDR2 FYNNEI. The DNA of the CDR3 is TGTGCCAGCGGAGGGTCGGGCTATGGCTACACCTTC. Translation gives CASGGSGYGYTF. Full variable domain (outside the CDR3, taken from reference TRBV2 and TRBJ1-2): EPEVTQTPSHQVTQMGQEVILRCVPISNHLYFYWYRQILGQKVEFLVSFYNNEISEKSEIFDDQFSVERPDGSNFTLKIRSTKLEDSAMYFCASGGSGYGYTFGSGTRLTVV.

This clone was observed a few times. The J gene is TRBJ2-3, the V gene TRBV7-2, with a possible D match to TRBD2 (7 bases). This CDR3 contains 14 residues. CDR1 is SGHTA and CDR2 is FQGNSA in the germline V gene. Trimming removed 5 bases from V and 5 bases from J, with 14 bases in between. For the CDR3, the DNA is TGTGCCAGCAGCCCGGGGGGCGGGGGAGATACGCAGTATTTT. Its protein is CASSPGGGGDTQYF.

The rearrangement joins TRBV4-3 to TRBJ2-7, with 10 bases fitting TRBD1. The CDR3 length is 16 residues. The germline V gene has CDR1 LGHNA and CDR2 YSLEER. V lost 1 base, J lost 4 bases, and 7 bases stayed unmatched. CDR3 DNA: TGCGCCAGCAGCCAAGGTTCCGGGACAGGGGTTTACGAGCAGTACTTC. Encoded protein: CASSQGSGTGVYEQYF.

The chain carries TRBV5-1 and TRBJ1-4, with D possibly being TRBD1 (5 bases). Deletions cut 2 bases from V and 0 bases from J, with 11 bases between. The CDR3 has 16 amino acids. The germline V gene has CDR1 SGHRS and CDR2 YFSETQ. In DNA form, the CDR3 reads TGCGCCAGCAGCTTCTCTGAAGGGGCAACTAATGAAAAACTGTTTTTT. As protein: CASSFSEGATNEKLFF.

This clone has more than one count but fewer than ten. The chain combines TRBV28 with TRBJ2-1; possibly TRBD2 for D (6 bases). Germline loops: CDR1 MDHEN, CDR2 SYDVKM. V gave up 1 base and J gave up 7 bases, with 20 bases separating them. The CDR3 has 17 amino acids. DNA of the CDR3: TGTGCCAGCAGTTTATCCCAGGGCCTACTAGCCGGGAATGAGCAGTTCTTC. This gives the protein CASSLSQGLLAGNEQFF.

This chain links TRBV4-2 with TRBJ2-3, with 12 bases identical to TRBD2. Trimming took 4 bases from V and 2 from J; bases not matched to a gene: 4. The V gene's germline CDR1 is LGHNA and CDR2 YNFKEQ. The CDR3 runs to 16 residues. The CDR3 sequence: CASSPRTSGNTDTQYF. Here the CDR3 DNA reads TGTGCCAGCAGCCCTAGGACTAGCGGGAACACAGATACGCAGTATTTT.

The V call is TRBV6-6, the J call TRBJ2-5, with 7 bases matching TRBD2. Germline assignment: CDR1 MNHNY and CDR2 SVGAGI (reference sequence). The V and J ends lost 0 bases and 3 bases, in that order; junction bases with no gene match: 4. The CDR3 loop spans 15 amino acids. The CDR3 loop reads CASSYSGRGKETQYF. Written as DNA, the CDR3 is TGTGCCAGCAGTTACTCTGGGCGGGGGAAAGAGACCCAGTACTTC.

This chain connects TRBV9 to TRBJ2-5; a possible D gene is TRBD1 (5 bases). Germline loops: CDR1 SGDLS, CDR2 YYNGEE. With 0 bases removed from V and 5 bases from J, the gap between germline ends came to 14 bases. CDR3 size: 15 residues. The DNA for the CDR3 is TGTGCCAGCAGCGTAGAGGGAAGGGGAATGGAGACCCAGTACTTC. Translating it yields CASSVEGRGMETQYF.

In DNA, the CDR3 is TGTGCCAGCAGCTTAGCGCCCGGGAGGGCCTACAATGAGCAGTTCTTC. Encoded protein: CASSLAPGRAYNEQFF. This chain uses TRBV7-2 with TRBJ2-1; TRBD2 aligns across 8 bases. The CDR3 length is 16 residues. With V trimmed by 0 bases and J by 2 bases, 3 bases remained unmatched. Germline V gene sequence: CDR1 SGHTA, CDR2 FQGNSA.